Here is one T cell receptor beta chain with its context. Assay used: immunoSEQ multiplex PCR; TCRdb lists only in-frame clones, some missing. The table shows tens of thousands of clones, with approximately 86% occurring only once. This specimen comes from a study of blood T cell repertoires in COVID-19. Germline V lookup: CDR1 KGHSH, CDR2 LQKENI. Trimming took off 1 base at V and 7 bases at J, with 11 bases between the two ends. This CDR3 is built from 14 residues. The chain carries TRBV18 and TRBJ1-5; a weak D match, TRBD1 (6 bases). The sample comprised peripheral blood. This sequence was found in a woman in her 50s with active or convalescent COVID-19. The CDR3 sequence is CASSPQTGTQPQHF. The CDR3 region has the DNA TGTGCCAGCTCACCACAGACAGGTACGCAGCCCCAGCATTTT.